Listed below are T cell receptor beta chains from one sample, sequenced in a study of shared clonotypes between healthy human individuals. Assay used: immunoSEQ multiplex PCR; TCRdb lists only in-frame clones, some missing. The sample has over 2,000,000 clones, roughly 93% seen once. The sample was naive CD8+ T cells from PBMCs. All receptors come from a man aged 18 to 30 in good health. Some clones in this sample may be carry-over from other donors' samples. Both conserved end residues are part of each CDR3. A D gene is named only where the DNA matches it firmly. The size of a clone is reported for some rows only, either as once, few or many, or as a class for expanded clones.

abundance: -
d_gene: TRBD2
v_gene: TRBV11-2
j_gene: TRBJ2-1
CDR3aa: CASSYHLAGEENEQFF
CDR3nt: TGTGCCAGCAGCTATCACCTAGCGGGAGAAGAGAATGAGCAGTTCTTC

abundance: -
d_gene: -
v_gene: TRBV5-1
j_gene: TRBJ2-3
CDR3aa: CASSAWGGTDTQYF
CDR3nt: TGCGCCAGCAGCGCCTGGGGCGGCACAGATACGCAGTATTTT

abundance: -
d_gene: -
v_gene: TRBV2
j_gene: TRBJ2-7
CDR3aa: CASREVAETYEQYF
CDR3nt: TGTGCCAGCAGGGAGGTAGCGGAAACCTACGAGCAGTACTTC

abundance: -
d_gene: -
v_gene: TRBV11-2
j_gene: TRBJ2-1
CDR3aa: CASSLELRWEQFF
CDR3nt: TGTGCCAGCAGCTTAGAGTTACGATGGGAGCAGTTCTTC

abundance: -
d_gene: -
v_gene: TRBV28
j_gene: TRBJ1-2
CDR3aa: CASRTAPESDYGYTF
CDR3nt: TGTGCCAGCAGGACGGCTCCGGAGTCGGACTATGGCTACACCTTC

abundance: few
d_gene: TRBD1
v_gene: TRBV5-1
j_gene: TRBJ2-7
CDR3aa: CASSYGTGDNEQYF
CDR3nt: TGCGCCAGCAGCTATGGGACAGGGGACAACGAGCAGTACTTC

abundance: -
d_gene: -
v_gene: TRBV27
j_gene: TRBJ1-5
CDR3aa: CASSYGGSNQPQHF
CDR3nt: TGTGCCAGCAGTTATGGCGGTTCTAATCAGCCCCAGCATTTT

abundance: -
d_gene: -
v_gene: TRBV28
j_gene: TRBJ2-5
CDR3aa: CASSRPNREETQYF
CDR3nt: TGTGCCAGCAGTCGACCCAACAGGGAAGAGACCCAGTACTTC

abundance: -
d_gene: -
v_gene: TRBV5-6
j_gene: TRBJ1-5
CDR3aa: CASSLGAGASNQPQHF
CDR3nt: TGTGCCAGCAGCTTGGGTGCGGGGGCGAGCAATCAGCCCCAGCATTTT

abundance: -
d_gene: -
v_gene: TRBV6-5
j_gene: TRBJ2-7
CDR3aa: CASSYGTPTYEQYF
CDR3nt: TGTGCCAGCAGTTACGGGACACCAACCTACGAGCAGTACTTC

abundance: -
d_gene: TRBD2
v_gene: TRBV5-1
j_gene: TRBJ2-7
CDR3aa: CASSWTSGTTYEQYF
CDR3nt: TGCGCCAGCAGCTGGACTAGCGGGACCACCTACGAGCAGTACTTC

abundance: -
d_gene: TRBD1
v_gene: TRBV6-5
j_gene: TRBJ2-5
CDR3aa: CASSLTPGQQETQYF
CDR3nt: TGTGCCAGCAGTTTGACACCGGGACAGCAAGAGACCCAGTACTTC

abundance: -
d_gene: TRBD2
v_gene: TRBV2
j_gene: TRBJ2-7
CDR3aa: CASSVSPGLAGEQYF
CDR3nt: TGTGCCAGCAGTGTCTCTCCCGGACTAGCTGGCGAGCAGTACTTC

abundance: -
d_gene: -
v_gene: TRBV19
j_gene: TRBJ1-2
CDR3aa: CASSIVYGAPGTIDYGYTF
CDR3nt: TGTGCCAGTAGTATCGTTTACGGGGCACCGGGGACGATCGACTATGGCTACACCTTC

abundance: once
d_gene: -
v_gene: TRBV29-1
j_gene: TRBJ2-5
CDR3aa: CSVEVEGETQYF
CDR3nt: TGCAGCGTTGAGGTAGAAGGAGAGACCCAGTACTTC

abundance: -
d_gene: -
v_gene: TRBV9
j_gene: TRBJ2-3
CDR3aa: CASSVDDRYTDTQYF
CDR3nt: TGTGCCAGCAGCGTAGACGACAGATACACAGATACGCAGTATTTT

abundance: -
d_gene: -
v_gene: TRBV7-9
j_gene: TRBJ1-2
CDR3aa: CASSSGYGYTF
CDR3nt: TGTGCCAGCAGCTCAGGGTATGGCTACACCTTC

abundance: -
d_gene: -
v_gene: TRBV4-2
j_gene: TRBJ2-5
CDR3aa: CASSQQPSQETQYF
CDR3nt: TGTGCCAGCAGCCAACAGCCTTCTCAAGAGACCCAGTACTTC

abundance: -
d_gene: -
v_gene: TRBV19
j_gene: TRBJ1-3
CDR3aa: CASSVPGNTIYF
CDR3nt: TGTGCCAGTAGTGTACCTGGAAACACCATATATTTT

abundance: -
d_gene: -
v_gene: TRBV6-5
j_gene: TRBJ2-1
CDR3aa: CASKGGYNEQFF
CDR3nt: TGTGCCAGCAAGGGTGGCTACAATGAGCAGTTCTTC

abundance: -
d_gene: -
v_gene: TRBV9
j_gene: TRBJ2-1
CDR3aa: CATSQKGEEYNEQFF
CDR3nt: TGTGCCACCAGCCAGAAGGGAGAAGAATACAATGAGCAGTTCTTC

abundance: -
d_gene: -
v_gene: TRBV4-1
j_gene: TRBJ2-7
CDR3aa: CASSQIGKDRVLEQYF
CDR3nt: TGCGCCAGCAGCCAAATCGGTAAGGACCGGGTCCTCGAGCAGTACTTC

abundance: -
d_gene: TRBD1
v_gene: TRBV7-9
j_gene: TRBJ2-3
CDR3aa: CASSSDRGRGTDTQYF
CDR3nt: TGTGCCAGCAGCTCAGACAGGGGGCGCGGGACAGATACGCAGTATTTT

abundance: once
d_gene: -
v_gene: TRBV28
j_gene: TRBJ2-7
CDR3aa: CASSFGTPNYEQYF
CDR3nt: TGTGCCAGCAGTTTTGGGACACCGAACTACGAGCAGTACTTC

abundance: once
d_gene: -
v_gene: TRBV5-5
j_gene: TRBJ1-1
CDR3aa: CASSREVGRPTEAFF
CDR3nt: TGTGCCAGCAGCCGGGAGGTAGGCAGGCCCACTGAAGCTTTCTTT

abundance: -
d_gene: -
v_gene: TRBV10-3
j_gene: TRBJ2-7
CDR3aa: CAISYSQTALLEQYF
CDR3nt: TGTGCCATCAGTTACTCCCAGACCGCGTTGCTTGAGCAGTACTTC

abundance: -
d_gene: -
v_gene: TRBV7-2
j_gene: TRBJ2-7
CDR3aa: CASSQALWEVPYEQYF
CDR3nt: TGTGCCAGCAGCCAGGCTCTATGGGAGGTGCCCTACGAGCAGTACTTC

abundance: few
d_gene: TRBD1
v_gene: TRBV25-1
j_gene: TRBJ1-1
CDR3aa: CASVRQGWGTEAFF
CDR3nt: TGTGCCAGCGTAAGACAGGGTTGGGGCACTGAAGCTTTCTTT

abundance: -
d_gene: -
v_gene: TRBV6-5
j_gene: TRBJ1-3
CDR3aa: CASSYSGSISGNTIYF
CDR3nt: TGTGCCAGCAGTTACAGTGGTTCTATCTCTGGAAACACCATATATTTT

abundance: -
d_gene: -
v_gene: TRBV27
j_gene: TRBJ2-1
CDR3aa: CASSLAARTEQFF
CDR3nt: TGTGCCAGCAGTTTGGCCGCCCGAACGGAGCAGTTCTTC

abundance: -
d_gene: TRBD1
v_gene: TRBV27
j_gene: TRBJ1-2
CDR3aa: CASSFSSGTVKFGYTF
CDR3nt: TGTGCCAGCAGTTTTTCATCCGGGACAGTTAAGTTTGGCTACACCTTC

abundance: -
d_gene: -
v_gene: TRBV9
j_gene: TRBJ1-2
CDR3aa: CASGIGVNYGYTF
CDR3nt: TGTGCCAGCGGCATCGGGGTGAACTATGGCTACACCTTC

abundance: -
d_gene: TRBD1
v_gene: TRBV9
j_gene: TRBJ1-2
CDR3aa: CASSHSPGTGDASYGYTF
CDR3nt: TGTGCCAGCAGCCACTCGCCCGGGACAGGGGACGCTTCCTATGGCTACACCTTC

abundance: -
d_gene: TRBD1
v_gene: TRBV2
j_gene: TRBJ1-5
CDR3aa: CASSGRTGDQPQHF
CDR3nt: TGTGCCAGCAGTGGTAGGACAGGGGACCAGCCCCAGCATTTT

abundance: -
d_gene: -
v_gene: TRBV14
j_gene: TRBJ2-7
CDR3aa: CASSFPREQYF
CDR3nt: TGTGCCAGTTCCTTCCCCCGCGAGCAGTACTTC

abundance: -
d_gene: TRBD1
v_gene: TRBV5-1
j_gene: TRBJ2-1
CDR3aa: CASSSQTGVNYNEQFF
CDR3nt: TGCGCCAGCAGCTCCCAGACAGGGGTAAACTACAATGAGCAGTTCTTC

abundance: -
d_gene: -
v_gene: TRBV7-8
j_gene: TRBJ2-1
CDR3aa: CASSSQPAPAVEQFF
CDR3nt: TGTGCCAGCAGCTCCCAACCGGCCCCGGCGGTTGAGCAGTTCTTC

abundance: once
d_gene: -
v_gene: TRBV6-1
j_gene: TRBJ2-2
CDR3aa: CASTRAASNTGELFF
CDR3nt: TGTGCCAGTACACGGGCAGCCTCGAACACCGGGGAGCTGTTTTTT

abundance: -
d_gene: TRBD2
v_gene: TRBV7-3
j_gene: TRBJ2-1
CDR3aa: CASSRRTSGRAPYNEQFF
CDR3nt: TGTGCCAGCAGCAGGAGGACTAGCGGGAGGGCTCCCTACAATGAGCAGTTCTTC

abundance: -
d_gene: -
v_gene: TRBV28
j_gene: TRBJ2-3
CDR3aa: CASSFAHSRTDTQYF
CDR3nt: TGTGCCAGCAGTTTCGCACACTCACGCACAGATACGCAGTATTTT